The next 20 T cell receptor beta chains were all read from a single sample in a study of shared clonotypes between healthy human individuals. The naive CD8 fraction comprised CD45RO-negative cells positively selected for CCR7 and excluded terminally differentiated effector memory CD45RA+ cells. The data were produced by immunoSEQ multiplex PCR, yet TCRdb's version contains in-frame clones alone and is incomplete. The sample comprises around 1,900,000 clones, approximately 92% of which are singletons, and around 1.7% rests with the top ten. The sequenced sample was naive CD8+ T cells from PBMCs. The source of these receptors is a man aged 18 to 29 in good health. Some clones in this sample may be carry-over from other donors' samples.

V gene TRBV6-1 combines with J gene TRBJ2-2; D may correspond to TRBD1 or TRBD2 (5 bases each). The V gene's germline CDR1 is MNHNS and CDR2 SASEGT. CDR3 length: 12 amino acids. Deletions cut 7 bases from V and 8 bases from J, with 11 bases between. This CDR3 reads CASMGEAGELFF. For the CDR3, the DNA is TGTGCCAGCATGGGGGAAGCAGGGGAGCTGTTTTTT.

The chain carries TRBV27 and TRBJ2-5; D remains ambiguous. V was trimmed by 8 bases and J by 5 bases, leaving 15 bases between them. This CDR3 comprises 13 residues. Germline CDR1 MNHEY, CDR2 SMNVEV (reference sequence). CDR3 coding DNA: TGTGCCAGCCCCCCCTTCTTATGGGAGACCCAGTACTTC. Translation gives CASPPFLWETQYF.

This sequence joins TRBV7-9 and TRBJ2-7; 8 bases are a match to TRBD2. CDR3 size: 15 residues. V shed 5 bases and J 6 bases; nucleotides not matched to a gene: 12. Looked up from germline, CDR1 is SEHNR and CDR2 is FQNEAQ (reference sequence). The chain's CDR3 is CASSPGTRIVGEQYF. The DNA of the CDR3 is TGTGCCAGCAGCCCCGGGACTAGGATCGTTGGCGAGCAGTACTTC.

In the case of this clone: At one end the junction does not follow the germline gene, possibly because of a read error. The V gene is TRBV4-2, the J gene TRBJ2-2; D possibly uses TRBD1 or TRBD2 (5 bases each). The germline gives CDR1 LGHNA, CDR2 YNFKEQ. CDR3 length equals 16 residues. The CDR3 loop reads CASRQAHRQGVWELFF. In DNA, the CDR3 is TGTGCCAGCAGACAAGCCCACAGGCAGGGAGTCTGGGAGCTGTTTTTT.

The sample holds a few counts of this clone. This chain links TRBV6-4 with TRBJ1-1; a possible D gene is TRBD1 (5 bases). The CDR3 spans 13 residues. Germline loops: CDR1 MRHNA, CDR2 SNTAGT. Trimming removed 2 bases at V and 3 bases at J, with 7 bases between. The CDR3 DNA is TGTGCCAGCAGTGACGGCAGGGACACTGAAGCTTTCTTT. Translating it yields CASSDGRDTEAFF.

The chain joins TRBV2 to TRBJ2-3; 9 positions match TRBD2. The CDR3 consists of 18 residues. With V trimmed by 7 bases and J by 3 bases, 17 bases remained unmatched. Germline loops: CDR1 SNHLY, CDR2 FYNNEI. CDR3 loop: CASNDPRLAGDRTDTQYF. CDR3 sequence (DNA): TGTGCCAGCAACGATCCCAGGTTAGCGGGAGACCGTACAGATACGCAGTATTTT.

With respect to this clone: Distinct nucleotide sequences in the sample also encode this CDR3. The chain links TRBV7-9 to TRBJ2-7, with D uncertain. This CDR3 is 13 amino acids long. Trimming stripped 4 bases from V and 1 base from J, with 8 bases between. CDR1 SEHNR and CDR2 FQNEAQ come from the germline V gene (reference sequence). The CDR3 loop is CASSSDSSYEQYF. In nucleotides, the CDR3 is TGTGCCAGCAGCTCAGACTCTTCCTACGAGCAGTACTTC.

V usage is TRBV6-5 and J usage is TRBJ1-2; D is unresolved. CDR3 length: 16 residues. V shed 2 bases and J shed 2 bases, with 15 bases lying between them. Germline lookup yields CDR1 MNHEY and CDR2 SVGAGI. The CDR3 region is CASSYASGPLNYGYTF. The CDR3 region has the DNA TGTGCCAGCAGTTACGCATCCGGCCCCTTGAACTATGGCTACACCTTC.

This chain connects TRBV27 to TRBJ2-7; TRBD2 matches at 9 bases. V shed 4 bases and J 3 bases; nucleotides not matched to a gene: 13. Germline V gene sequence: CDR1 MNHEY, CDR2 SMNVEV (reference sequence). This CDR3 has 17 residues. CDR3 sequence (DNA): TGTGCCAGCAGTTCAAGGAATAGCGGGAGAGGTCTCTACGAGCAGTACTTC. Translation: CASSSRNSGRGLYEQYF.

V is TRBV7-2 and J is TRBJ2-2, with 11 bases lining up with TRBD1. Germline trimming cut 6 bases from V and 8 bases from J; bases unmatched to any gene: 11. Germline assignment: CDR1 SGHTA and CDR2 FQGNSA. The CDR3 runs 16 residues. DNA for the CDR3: TGTGCCAGCAGAGAGTCCGGGACAGGGGGAAGGGGGGAGCTGTTTTTT. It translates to CASRESGTGGRGELFF.

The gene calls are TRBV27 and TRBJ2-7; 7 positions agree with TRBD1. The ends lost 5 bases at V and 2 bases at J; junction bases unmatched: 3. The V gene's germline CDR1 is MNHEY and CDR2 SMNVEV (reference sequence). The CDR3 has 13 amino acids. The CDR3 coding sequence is TGTGCCAGCAGTGCCGGGACAGCCTACGAGCAGTACTTC. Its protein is CASSAGTAYEQYF.

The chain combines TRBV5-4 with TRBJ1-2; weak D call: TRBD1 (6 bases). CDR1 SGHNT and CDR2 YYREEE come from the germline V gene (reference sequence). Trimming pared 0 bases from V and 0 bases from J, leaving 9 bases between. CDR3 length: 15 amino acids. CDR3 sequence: CASSLDRAANYGYTF. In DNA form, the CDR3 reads TGTGCCAGCAGCTTGGACAGGGCCGCTAACTATGGCTACACCTTC.

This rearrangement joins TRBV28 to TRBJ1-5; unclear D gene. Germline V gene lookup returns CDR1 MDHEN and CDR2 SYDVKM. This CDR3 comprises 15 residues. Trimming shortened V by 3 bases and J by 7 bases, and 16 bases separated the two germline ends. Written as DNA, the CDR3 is TGTGCCAGCAGTTTGCCATCCCGGCGTGAGCAGCCCCAGCATTTT. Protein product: CASSLPSRREQPQHF.

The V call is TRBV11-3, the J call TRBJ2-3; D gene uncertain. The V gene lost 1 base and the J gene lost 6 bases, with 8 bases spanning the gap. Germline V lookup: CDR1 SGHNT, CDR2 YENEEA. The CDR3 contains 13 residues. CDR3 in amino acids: CASSLVELDTQYF. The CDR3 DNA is TGTGCCAGCAGCTTAGTGGAGTTGGATACGCAGTATTTT. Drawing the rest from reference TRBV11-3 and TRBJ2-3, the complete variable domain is EAGVVQSPRYKIIEKKQPVAFWCNPISGHNTLYWYLQNLGQGPELLIRYENEEAVDDSQLPKDRFSAERLKGVDSTLKIQPAELGDSAVYLCASSLVELDTQYFGPGTRLTVL.

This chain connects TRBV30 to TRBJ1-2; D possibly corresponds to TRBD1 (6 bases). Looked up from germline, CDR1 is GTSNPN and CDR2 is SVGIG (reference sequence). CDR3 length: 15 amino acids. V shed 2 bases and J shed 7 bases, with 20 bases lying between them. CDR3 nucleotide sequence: TGTGCCTGGAGTCCGCTCGGGCAGGGGATGGGTGGCTACACCTTC. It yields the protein CAWSPLGQGMGGYTF. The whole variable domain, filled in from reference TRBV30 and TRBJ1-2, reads SQTIHQWPATLVQPVGSPLSLECTVEGTSNPNLYWYRQAAGRGLQLLFYSVGIGQISSEVPQNLSASRPQDRQFILSSKKLLLSDSGFYLCAWSPLGQGMGGYTFGSGTRLTVV.

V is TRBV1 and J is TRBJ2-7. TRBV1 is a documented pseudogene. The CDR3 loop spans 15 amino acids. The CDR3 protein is CTSSQEKGGYYEQYF. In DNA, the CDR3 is TGCACCAGCAGCCAAGAAAAGGGGGGATACTACGAGCAGTACTTC.

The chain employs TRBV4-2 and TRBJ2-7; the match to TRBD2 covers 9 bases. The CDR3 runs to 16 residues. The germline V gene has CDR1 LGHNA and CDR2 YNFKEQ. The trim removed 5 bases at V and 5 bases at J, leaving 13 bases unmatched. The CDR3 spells CASSTPGTSLIHEQYF. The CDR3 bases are TGTGCCAGCAGCACACCCGGGACTAGCTTGATCCACGAGCAGTACTTC.

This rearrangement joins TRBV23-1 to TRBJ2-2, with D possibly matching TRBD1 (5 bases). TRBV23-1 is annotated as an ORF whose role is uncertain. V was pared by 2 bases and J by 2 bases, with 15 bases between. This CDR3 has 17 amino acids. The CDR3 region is CASSQPTEIPNTGELFF. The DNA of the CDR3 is TGCGCCAGCAGTCAACCGACAGAGATCCCTAACACCGGGGAGCTGTTTTTT.

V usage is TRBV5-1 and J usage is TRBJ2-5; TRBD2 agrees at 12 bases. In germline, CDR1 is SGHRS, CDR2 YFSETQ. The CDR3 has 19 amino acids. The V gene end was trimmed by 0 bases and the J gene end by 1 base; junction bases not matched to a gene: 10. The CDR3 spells CASSLEASGREVAQETQYF. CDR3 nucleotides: TGCGCCAGCAGCTTGGAGGCTAGCGGGAGGGAAGTAGCCCAAGAGACCCAGTACTTC.

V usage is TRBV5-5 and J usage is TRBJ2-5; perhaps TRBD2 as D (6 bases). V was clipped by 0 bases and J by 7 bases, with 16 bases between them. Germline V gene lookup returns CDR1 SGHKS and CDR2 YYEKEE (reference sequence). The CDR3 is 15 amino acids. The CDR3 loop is CASSLDLASLTTQYF. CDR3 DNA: TGTGCCAGCAGCTTGGATCTAGCGTCCCTTACGACCCAGTACTTC.